Below, 4 T cell receptor beta chains from the same sample are listed, as sequenced in a study of T-cell reconstitution after alpha-beta-depleted transplantation in children. Unique molecular identifiers were incorporated during preparation of the TCRbeta library. MiXCR was run by TCRdb on the PCR reads, yielding one entry per CDR3 protein. There are about a million distinct CDR3 sequences in the sample; roughly 29% occur only once, and 25% to 35% lies in the top ten. The sequencing here drew on PBMCs, mostly from graft donor cells, taken 360 days after TCRalphabeta/CD19-depleted stem cell transplant. The receptors stem from a boy in the first two years of life who had a stem cell transplant for SCID, so the T cells may come from the graft donor.

This clonotype was observed a handful of times. This rearrangement joins TRBV29-1 to TRBJ1-3; 8 bases fit TRBD1. Germline V CDR1 and CDR2: SQVTM, ANQGSEA. CDR3 length: 15 residues. J was trimmed by 2 bases and V by 1 base; bases with no gene match: 4. DNA of the CDR3: TGCAGCGTTGAAGCCCAGGGGGCGGCTGGAAACACCATATATTTT. Translated: CSVEAQGAAGNTIYF.

The rearrangement links TRBV28 to TRBJ2-7, with D tentatively TRBD2 (6 bases). Trimming took 3 bases from V and 2 from J, leaving 11 bases between them. Per germline, CDR1 MDHEN and CDR2 SYDVKM. The CDR3 extends over 14 amino acids. CDR3: CASSFARGPYEQYF. DNA of the CDR3: TGTGCCAGCAGTTTCGCGCGGGGACCCTACGAGCAGTACTTC.

This clonotype has only a few counts. The rearrangement links TRBV12-3 or TRBV12-4 to TRBJ2-1; D uncertain. This CDR3 comprises 13 residues. V was pared by 5 bases and J by 11 bases, with 16 bases between. CDR3 sequence (DNA): TGTGCCAGCAGTCCCAAACTTCCCCCTCAGCAGTTCTTC. Translated: CASSPKLPPQQFF.

This clonotype was counted only a few times. CDR3 region: CASSQGPGGYTF. CDR3 DNA sequence: TGCGCCAGCAGCCAAGGGCCAGGTGGCTACACCTTC. This rearrangement joins TRBV4-1 to TRBJ1-2; D unresolved. With 1 base removed from V and 7 bases from J, the gap between germline ends came to 7 bases. CDR1 is MGHRA, CDR2 YSYEKL, per germline. CDR3 length: 12 residues.